This TCR beta chain was retrieved from a study of beta chain features in type 1 diabetes. The study's findings and limits: Naive, central memory and regulatory TCRB repertoires appeared more similar among patients than healthy donors.

This clone was seen a few times. Antigen: not known. The CDR3 has 14 residues. Germline values: CDR1 SGHNT, CDR2 YYREEE (reference sequence). Trimming removed 3 bases from V and 6 bases from J, with 13 bases in between. Every bit of the isolated RNA underwent reverse transcription, so sequencing read expressed TCRB transcripts. Naive, central memory and regulatory T cell samples averaged about 3.57 million reads. Sequencing used immunoSEQ multiplex PCR; TCRdb keeps in-frame clones, though not all of them. This table holds hundreds of thousands of clones, less than 15% found once. Sequencing was performed on central memory CD4+ T cells from blood. V usage is TRBV5-4 and J usage is TRBJ2-1; no clear D gene. This clonotype was obtained from a man between 25 and 39 years old in good health. For the CDR3, the DNA is TGTGCCAGCAGCTCCGTAGGGTCAGTCAATGAGCAGTTCTTC. This codes for CASSSVGSVNEQFF.